Sequencing of this TCR beta chain was carried out in a study of blood T cell repertoires in COVID-19. Across the study: The samples span acute and convalescent COVID-19 from the United States, Italy and Spain. From T cells, B-cell-depleted T cells, or PBMCs came the material, which was cDNA or gDNA.

In germline, CDR1 is MNHEY, CDR2 SVGAGI. V lost 4 bases to trimming and J lost 2 bases, with 15 bases between them. The CDR3 is made up of 16 amino acids. In the study's own analysis: Counts of nucleated cells, estimated from reference gene primer amplification, were obtained. Sequencing used immunoSEQ multiplex PCR; TCRdb keeps in-frame clones, though not all of them. V and J calls and clone size are copied from that table; D and trimming were computed from the DNA. In the table there are some 240,000 clones, roughly 84% of which are singletons. Material: peripheral blood. V gene TRBV6-5 combines with J gene TRBJ1-3; D might be TRBD1 (6 bases). This sequence originates from a woman aged 40 to 50 who had recovered from COVID-19. CDR3 nucleotides: TGTGCCAGCAGTTTCGCAGGGGAGCGGCCTGGAAACACCATATATTTT. This gives the protein CASSFAGERPGNTIYF.